This T cell receptor beta chain came from a study of metastatic and nonmetastatic thyroid tumors. On the study more broadly: Comparative analysis of repertoires was undertaken across blood and tumor or nodule tissue obtained from malignant and benign thyroid patients. Study-wide results and caveats: Compared with benign nodules, malignant thyroid tumors were reported to have significantly higher TCR beta diversity in both blood and tumor.

None of the patients had undergone any treatment ahead of thyroid surgery. As processed by the authors: Construction of a distant-metastasis classifier for papillary thyroid cancer relied on CDR3 differences across clinicopathological groups. TCRdb re-analyzed the PCR reads using MiXCR. The V and J calls shown here were made by TCRdb, not taken from the authors' results. The data hold 32,000 or so clones, with 15% to 20% observed a single time. Germline lookup yields CDR1 LNHDA and CDR2 SQIVND (reference sequence). This CDR3 has 16 amino acids. The ends were cut back, 3 bases at V and 2 bases at J, with 14 bases in the middle. This clone has ten or more counts. Its target is unknown.

This receptor was obtained from a male donor with papillary thyroid cancer or a benign thyroid nodule (not recorded which). Some clones in this sample may be carry-over from other donors' samples. This sequence joins TRBV19 and TRBJ2-1; maybe TRBD2 (6 bases). The source material was blood. For the CDR3, the DNA is TGTGCCAGTAGTATGGACCTAGCGAGTCCCTACAATGAGCAGTTCTTC. This translates into CASSMDLASPYNEQFF.